This section outlines one T cell receptor beta chain sequence together with its context. Its antigen is unknown. No clone much larger than this one lies a single base away; base qualities are absent. Samples from volunteer blood donors who had recovered from COVID-19 were contributed by a second Seattle source. The collaborating institutions used their own protocols to collect whole blood in K2EDTA tubes. For TCRbeta analysis, collaborator samples were shipped as frozen whole blood, as isolated PBMCs, or as DNA extracted from either sample type. This specimen belongs to a study of blood T cell repertoires in COVID-19 (dated by TCRdb to about 2020). Regarding the research as a whole: Samples covering the acute and convalescent phases of COVID-19 were provided by collaborators in the United States, Italy and Spain. The material from the prospective study consisted of cDNA or gDNA derived from T cells, B-cell-depleted T cells, or PBMCs. Subjects who had been exposed to COVID-19, were actively infected with it, or had recovered from it provided the deeply sampled blood TCRbeta repertoires that made up the dataset. A freely available public database, intended as a resource for researchers studying the immune response to SARS-CoV-2, is where the repertoires were released. Samples came from the ongoing ImmuneRACE study (first 160 participants) plus 1,254 subjects from 6 global collaborators. Sample metadata almost always included a de-identified subject ID, COVID-19 status, age in years and sex. Where available, HLA class I and class II types were obtained from metadata supplied by the sample provider rather than from assay-based typing.

Reading from cysteine to phenylalanine, the CDR3 counts 18 amino acids. Only the CDR3 portion is preserved as DNA: 54 bases, with reading frame beginning at the first base. Trimming leaves V shorter by 2 bases and J shorter by 8 bases, with the junction holding 17 bases beyond the gene matches. CDR1 and CDR2 were assigned from the germline V gene as SGDLS and YYNGEE. The paper's findings and limits, for the study overall: The amount of clinical and demographic metadata varied by source and participant and was provided uncurated.

The immunoSEQ Assay, a bias-controlled multiplex PCR, was used to amplify TCRbeta CDR3 regions from genomic DNA. As for the authors' bioinformatics: The number of nucleated cells in each sample was estimated from the amplification of reference gene primers within the assay. Sequence reads were collapsed and filtered to measure the absolute abundance of every unique TCRbeta CDR3 rearrangement. For each sample, productive Simpson clonality was calculated by taking the square root of Simpson's diversity index across productive rearrangements. TCRdb obtained this table from immuneACCESS and retained in-frame rearrangements with V and J assigned. These tables miss some clones; where compared with another copy, unresolved V genes account for less than half of the shortfall, and the remainder is unexplained. V and J calls and clone size come straight from that table; D and trimming were deduced from the DNA. A total of some 130,000 clones appear in this sample, around 73% of them only once. 9.5% to 12% of the sample is taken by the ten largest.

This TCR was sampled from a man in his 60s who had recovered from COVID-19. The sample consisted of peripheral blood. Here the chain combines TRBV9 and TRBJ1-4; the central 8 bases match TRBD1. The nucleotide sequence reads TGTGCCAGCAGCGTCAATAGTGCGGGACAGGAAGAGGGGGAAAAACTGTTTTTT. Translated, it gives CASSVNSAGQEEGEKLFF.